The clone carrying this T cell receptor beta chain was counted only a few times. The time point is: cycle 4 day 1 (C4D1), after less than 7 weeks of nivolumab. Every patient had relapsed following autologous stem cell transplantation, and cohorts differed in brentuximab vedotin exposure. This entry belongs to a study of PD-1 blockade in classical Hodgkin lymphoma. Libraries were prepared by immunoSEQ multiplex PCR; TCRdb keeps only in-frame clonotypes and omits some of them. Of 28,000 or so clones listed, roughly 77% are singletons. This CDR3 has 16 residues. Germline V gene data show CDR1 as SEHNR and CDR2 as FQNEAQ (reference sequence). V lost 5 bases to trimming and J lost 0 bases; unmatched junction nucleotides: 8.

J is TRBJ2-3 and V is TRBV7-9, with 7 bases matching TRBD1. The sample here was peripheral blood mononuclear cells (PBMCs), taken before the fourth cycle of nivolumab. The clonotype was recovered from a human donor with classical Hodgkin lymphoma. In DNA form, the CDR3 reads TGTGCCAGCAGCCATACCACGGGACAGAGCACAGATACGCAGTATTTT. As protein: CASSHTTGQSTDTQYF.